This T cell receptor (beta chain) derives from a study of blood T cell repertoires in COVID-19 (dated by TCRdb to about 2020). With regard to the full study: Collaborator samples came from the United States, Italy and Spain and covered acute and convalescent phases of COVID-19. The material from the prospective study consisted of cDNA or gDNA derived from T cells, B-cell-depleted T cells, or PBMCs. The dataset comprised deeply sampled blood TCRbeta repertoires from subjects exposed to, actively infected with, or recovered from COVID-19. The repertoires were made available in a free public database intended to serve as a resource for research on the immune response to SARS-CoV-2. Samples were obtained from the ongoing ImmuneRACE study (first 160 participants) and from some 1,200 subjects provided by 6 global collaborators. Nearly every sample came with metadata listing a de-identified subject ID, COVID-19 status, age in years and sex. Where available, HLA class I and class II types were taken from metadata supplied by the sample provider and were not determined by assay-based typing. Points the paper makes about the study in general: How much clinical and demographic metadata was included differed by source and by participant, and the metadata was provided uncurated.

TCRbeta CDR3 regions were amplified from genomic DNA by means of the immunoSEQ Assay, a bias-controlled multiplex PCR. The original pipeline was this. Nucleated cell counts per sample were estimated from amplification of reference gene primers within the assay. Sequence reads were collapsed and filtered to measure the absolute abundance of every unique TCRbeta CDR3 rearrangement. Productive Simpson clonality was computed per sample as the square root of Simpson's diversity index over productive rearrangements. In TCRdb, the immuneACCESS table is reduced to in-frame sequences with V and J assigned. These tables do not hold every clone; where another copy was compared, an unresolved V gene accounts for under half, and the others remain unexplained. For V, J and clone size, that table is used; D and trimming come from the DNA. A total of 250,000 to 300,000 clones appear in this sample, approximately 89% of them only once. The ten largest make up 1.9% of the sample.

Per the germline V gene, MGHRA is the CDR1 and YSYEKL is the CDR2. V is shortened by 0 bases, J by 9 bases, and the region joining them spans 9 bases. The CDR3 runs 13 amino acids, cysteine and phenylalanine included. Just the 39-base CDR3 DNA is kept, in frame starting at base 1. In the case of this clone: Its antigen remains undetermined. No base qualities exist here, and no much larger clone lies one base off it.

Enrolling through a virtual design, the prospective study's participants ranged in age from roughly 18 to 89 years and lived across some 22 United States geographic areas. Cohort assignment in the prospective study relied on participant-reported clinical history from a screening survey and a study questionnaire. Recovered participants in ImmuneRACE Cohort 3 were defined by two consecutive negative NP/OP PCR tests, clearance by a healthcare professional, or resolution of symptoms. Each participant in the prospective study had whole blood, serum and a nasopharyngeal or oropharyngeal swab collected by mobile phlebotomists. Prospective study participants could optionally give additional blood draws and questionnaires over an approximately 2-month period. Before DNA extraction, blood samples from the prospective study were shipped at room temperature or frozen.

The clonotype comes from an older woman who had recovered from COVID-19. This sequence uses TRBV4-1 and TRBJ1-5; perhaps TRBD1 is the D gene, with 5 bases matching. Source material: PBMCs or T cells enriched from blood (not recorded which). The DNA sequence reads TGCGCCAGCAGCCAAGATATAGGGGCGCCCCAGCATTTT. The translation is CASSQDIGAPQHF.